This entry describes one TCR beta chain. Using immunoSEQ multiplex PCR, the repertoire was profiled, and TCRdb retains in-frame clones only, with some absent. The data hold 25,000 to 35,000 clones, with around 93% observed a single time. Germline loops: CDR1 SEHNR, CDR2 FQNEAQ (reference sequence). V shed 3 bases, J shed 5 bases, and the junction held 11 bases outside the gene matches. The CDR3 runs 16 residues. This sample stems from a study of PD-1 and CTLA-4 blockade in melanoma. The TCR comes from a human donor with melanoma. The sequences come from CD8+ T cells from peripheral blood, collected from a patient given anti-PD-1 treatment. The genes are TRBV7-9 and TRBJ2-5, with TRBD2 matching 8 bases. CDR3 amino acids: CASSFLGSGVRETQYF. The DNA for the CDR3 is TGTGCCAGCAGCTTTCTGGGTAGCGGGGTCCGGGAGACCCAGTACTTC.